A selection of T cell receptor beta chains follows, all from one sample in a study of blood T cell repertoires in COVID-19. Using immunoSEQ multiplex PCR, the repertoire was profiled, and TCRdb retains in-frame clones only, with some absent. Of approximately 150,000 clones in the sample, roughly 85% were seen once. Source material: PBMCs or T cells enriched from blood (not recorded which). These receptors all stem from a woman in her 70s in a cohort exposed to, infected with or recovered from COVID-19 (not recorded which). CDR3s include the opening cysteine and the closing phenylalanine or tryptophan. D genes are given only for firm matches. Rows give clone size only sometimes, using once, few, many, or a class for an expanded clone.

abundance: -; d_gene: -; j_gene: TRBJ2-1; len: 12; v_gene: TRBV29-1; CDR3aa: CSVATDYNEQFF; CDR3nt: TGCAGCGTTGCGACAGACTACAATGAGCAGTTCTTC
abundance: -; d_gene: TRBD1; j_gene: TRBJ1-2; len: 15; v_gene: TRBV18; CDR3aa: CASSPQDRPVYGYTF; CDR3nt: TGTGCCAGCTCACCCCAGGACAGGCCGGTCTATGGCTACACCTTC
abundance: -; d_gene: TRBD1; j_gene: TRBJ2-7; len: 15; v_gene: TRBV6-1; CDR3aa: CASSEVGRGRGEQYF; CDR3nt: TGTGCCAGCAGTGAGGTAGGCAGGGGGCGAGGCGAGCAGTACTTC
abundance: -; d_gene: TRBD1; j_gene: TRBJ1-2; len: 16; v_gene: TRBV7-6; CDR3aa: CASSLAPGQGHYGYTF; CDR3nt: TGTGCCAGCAGCTTAGCGCCGGGACAGGGGCACTATGGCTACACCTTC
abundance: once; d_gene: -; j_gene: TRBJ1-5; len: 17; v_gene: TRBV19; CDR3aa: CASTPGGGTASNQPQHF; CDR3nt: TGTGCCAGTACCCCCGGCGGAGGCACCGCGAGCAATCAGCCCCAGCATTTT
abundance: -; d_gene: TRBD1; j_gene: TRBJ2-2; len: 15; v_gene: TRBV4-2; CDR3aa: CASSQGQGVTGELFF; CDR3nt: TGTGCCAGCAGCCAAGGACAGGGGGTTACCGGGGAGCTGTTTTTT
abundance: -; d_gene: TRBD1; j_gene: TRBJ1-5; len: 13; v_gene: TRBV28; CDR3aa: CASGTGVDQPQHF; CDR3nt: TGTGCCAGCGGCACAGGGGTAGATCAGCCCCAGCATTTT
abundance: -; d_gene: -; j_gene: TRBJ2-5; len: 13; v_gene: TRBV12-3/TRBV12-4; CDR3aa: CASSVASTETQYF; CDR3nt: TGTGCCAGCAGCGTCGCTAGCACAGAGACCCAGTACTTC
abundance: -; d_gene: -; j_gene: TRBJ2-2; len: 16; v_gene: TRBV9; CDR3aa: CASTKRGTEHTGELFF; CDR3nt: TGTGCCAGCACCAAACGCGGGACAGAACACACCGGGGAGCTGTTTTTT
abundance: many; d_gene: TRBD1; j_gene: TRBJ2-7; len: 15; v_gene: TRBV5-1; CDR3aa: CASSYTGTGLDEQYF; CDR3nt: TGCGCCAGCAGCTATACCGGGACAGGGCTGGACGAGCAGTACTTC
abundance: -; d_gene: -; j_gene: TRBJ2-1; len: 12; v_gene: TRBV20-1; CDR3aa: CSASRLVNEQFF; CDR3nt: TGCAGTGCTAGTCGTCTAGTCAATGAGCAGTTCTTC
abundance: -; d_gene: TRBD2; j_gene: TRBJ2-3; len: 17; v_gene: TRBV18; CDR3aa: CASSPQGLAARTDTQYF; CDR3nt: TGTGCCAGCTCACCACAGGGACTAGCGGCTCGCACAGATACGCAGTATTTT
abundance: -; d_gene: TRBD2; j_gene: TRBJ2-4; len: 15; v_gene: TRBV5-4; CDR3aa: CASSEKREGRNIQYF; CDR3nt: TGTGCCAGCAGCGAGAAGCGGGAGGGCCGGAACATTCAGTACTTC
abundance: -; d_gene: TRBD2; j_gene: TRBJ2-7; len: 15; v_gene: TRBV2; CDR3aa: CASRERTSGTREQYF; CDR3nt: TGTGCCAGCAGGGAACGGACTAGCGGGACCCGCGAGCAGTACTTC
abundance: -; d_gene: -; j_gene: TRBJ1-1; len: 14; v_gene: TRBV10-3; CDR3aa: CAISDLEGYTEAFF; CDR3nt: TGTGCCATCAGTGATTTAGAGGGTTACACTGAAGCTTTCTTT
abundance: once; d_gene: -; j_gene: TRBJ2-3; len: 13; v_gene: TRBV11-2; CDR3aa: CASSFRGTDTQYF; CDR3nt: TGTGCCAGCAGCTTCAGGGGCACAGATACGCAGTATTTT
abundance: -; d_gene: -; j_gene: TRBJ2-5; len: 13; v_gene: TRBV6-5; CDR3aa: CASSSGFIETQYF; CDR3nt: TGTGCCAGCAGTTCAGGATTCATCGAGACCCAGTACTTC
abundance: -; d_gene: -; j_gene: TRBJ1-6; len: 13; v_gene: TRBV28; CDR3aa: CASSQGNNSPLHF; CDR3nt: TGTGCCAGCAGTCAGGGTAATAATTCACCCCTCCACTTT
abundance: -; d_gene: TRBD1; j_gene: TRBJ1-1; len: 21; v_gene: TRBV28; CDR3aa: CASSIQRPVKGQEELGAEAFF; CDR3nt: TGTGCCAGCAGTATCCAACGCCCCGTAAAGGGACAGGAGGAGCTAGGGGCTGAAGCTTTCTTT
abundance: -; d_gene: -; j_gene: TRBJ1-2; len: 15; v_gene: TRBV5-4; CDR3aa: CASSLARGQNYGYTF; CDR3nt: TGTGCCAGCAGCTTGGCGCGGGGGCAGAACTATGGCTACACCTTC
abundance: few; d_gene: TRBD1; j_gene: TRBJ1-4; len: 15; v_gene: TRBV18; CDR3aa: CASSPDRGKGEKLFF; CDR3nt: TGTGCCAGCTCGCCCGACAGGGGGAAAGGTGAAAAACTGTTTTTT
abundance: -; d_gene: -; j_gene: TRBJ2-3; len: 13; v_gene: TRBV19; CDR3aa: CASSLGHGDTQYF; CDR3nt: TGTGCCAGTAGTTTGGGCCACGGAGATACGCAGTATTTT
abundance: -; d_gene: -; j_gene: TRBJ2-1; len: 16; v_gene: TRBV4-1; CDR3aa: CASSRLSGTSYNEQFF; CDR3nt: TGCGCCAGCAGCCGTCTGAGCGGTACCTCCTACAATGAGCAGTTCTTC
abundance: -; d_gene: -; j_gene: TRBJ1-6; len: 17; v_gene: TRBV11-3; CDR3aa: CASSLTLTRGYNSPLHF; CDR3nt: TGTGCCAGCAGCCTTACTCTTACAAGGGGTTATAATTCACCCCTCCACTTT
abundance: once; d_gene: TRBD1; j_gene: TRBJ2-3; len: 13; v_gene: TRBV7-3; CDR3aa: CASSDDRGDTQYF; CDR3nt: TGTGCCAGCAGCGATGACAGGGGCGATACGCAGTATTTT
abundance: -; d_gene: -; j_gene: TRBJ1-5; len: 13; v_gene: TRBV7-2; CDR3aa: CASSLGWGQPQHF; CDR3nt: TGTGCCAGCAGCTTAGGGTGGGGCCAGCCCCAGCATTTT